This T cell receptor (beta chain) was obtained from a study of neurological immune-mediated disorders. Study-wide points: Expanded clones shared no identical CDR3 amino acid sequences across subjects, which suggested private TCR-beta repertoires in all groups.

This CDR3 has 18 residues. Time point in this sample: longitudinal time-point 3. The cDNA was synthesized by means of template-switch 5'RACE, which was carried out with 10-nucleotide random UMIs. From 15-18 subjects, each sequencing run yielded over 180 million TCR-beta sequences. A single record per CDR3 protein comes from TCRdb applying MiXCR to the 5' RACE reads. The table has tens of thousands of distinct CDR3 sequences, 7% to 9% seen once; the top ten hold about 2%. About this clonotype: Its antigen is still unknown.

This chain connects TRBV12-2 to TRBJ1-6; the D call of TRBD1 is as the table states it, not checked on the DNA. TRBV12-2 represents a pseudogene. This sequence originates from a woman in her thirties or forties in good health. The sample taken for sequencing was PBMCs. CDR3 amino acids: CASRLGSPYRVKNSPLHF. CDR3 nucleotides: TGTGCAAGTCGCTTAGGGAGCCCATACAGGGTGAAGAATTCACCCCTCCACTTT.